The clone carrying this T cell receptor (beta chain) occurred many times. Its specificity is unknown. TCR beta libraries were built with iRepertoire HTBI primers and Arm-PCR of CDR3 regions. TCRdb recomputed calls from the multiplex PCR reads with MiXCR, one row per CDR3 protein. The profile shows about 290,000 distinct CDR3 sequences, under 25% of them singletons. Time point here: persistent/refractory GD, antithyroid drugs over 5 years with positive TRAb. Following extraction of RNA from PBMCs, that RNA was used to make the TCR library. The CDR3 is 12 amino acids. Germline V gene lookup returns CDR1 MDHEN and CDR2 SYDVKM. V shed 3 bases and J shed 4 bases, with 4 bases lying between them. This sample is part of a study of regulatory T cells in long-lasting Graves disease. General study results and limits: Lower TCR diversity was seen in persistent Graves' patients than in newly diagnosed ones. TRBV28, TRBJ1-2 and TRBJ2-5 were favored in persistent disease.

The sample in question was peripheral blood mononuclear cells (PBMCs), obtained when the disease was refractory, from a patient treated with antithyroid drugs. This TCR was recovered from a female donor with Graves disease. J is TRBJ2-4 and V is TRBV28, with D unclear. CDR3 in DNA: TGTGCCAGCAGTTTTGATAAAAACATTCAGTACTTC. Translation gives CASSFDKNIQYF.